This T cell receptor (beta chain) appears in the sequencing data of a study of blood T cells in healthy people across ages. The authors ran a second PCR of 7 to 11 cycles using a sample-barcoded 5' primer and a J-beta primer mix. TCRdb reprocessed the 5' RACE reads with MiXCR, giving one entry per CDR3 protein. The sample holds about 1.1 million distinct CDR3 sequences, approximately 38% seen once. Healthy Caucasian individuals from Russia aged 6 to 90 served as donors. Germline CDR1 is SEHNR and CDR2 is FQNEAQ (reference sequence). CDR3 size: 15 residues. V was clipped by 0 bases and J by 2 bases, with 10 bases between them. Study-wide results and limits: A strong correlation was seen between TCR beta diversity and naive T cell percentage. Diversity estimates drawn from one million T cells were deemed underestimates. Aged donors had fewer naive CD4+ cells and lower diversity than long-lived donors.

The table lists this clonotype with a few counts. The antigen is unknown. This receptor was identified in a man aged 18-30 years in good health. Sequenced sample: blood. The J gene is TRBJ1-2, the V gene TRBV7-9, with D tentatively TRBD1 (5 bases). CDR3 amino acids: CASSLAGQINYGYTF. CDR3 coding DNA: TGTGCCAGCAGCTTAGCCGGACAAATAAACTATGGCTACACCTTC.